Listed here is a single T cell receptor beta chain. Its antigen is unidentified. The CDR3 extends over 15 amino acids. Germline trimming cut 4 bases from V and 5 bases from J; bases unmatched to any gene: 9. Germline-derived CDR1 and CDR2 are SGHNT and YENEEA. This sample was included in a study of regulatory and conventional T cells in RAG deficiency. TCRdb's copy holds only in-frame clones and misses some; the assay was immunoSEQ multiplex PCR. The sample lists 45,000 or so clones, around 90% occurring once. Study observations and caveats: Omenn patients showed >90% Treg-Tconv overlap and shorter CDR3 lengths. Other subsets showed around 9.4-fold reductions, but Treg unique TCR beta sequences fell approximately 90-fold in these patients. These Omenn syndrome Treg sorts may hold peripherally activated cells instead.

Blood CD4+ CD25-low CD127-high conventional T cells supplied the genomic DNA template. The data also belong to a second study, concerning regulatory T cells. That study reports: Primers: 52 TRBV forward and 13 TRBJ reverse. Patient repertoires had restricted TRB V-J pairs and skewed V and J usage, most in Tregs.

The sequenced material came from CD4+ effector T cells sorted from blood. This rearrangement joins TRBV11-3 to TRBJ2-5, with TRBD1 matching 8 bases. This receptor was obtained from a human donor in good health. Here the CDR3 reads CASSYQGAFGETQYF. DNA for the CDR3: TGTGCCAGCAGCTACCAGGGGGCGTTCGGGGAGACCCAGTACTTC.